This T cell receptor (beta chain) was sequenced in a study of response to subunit inactivated influenza vaccine. Study results and limitations: Authors suggested few new T cells are recruited by each seasonal influenza vaccination.

This clonotype occurred a few times. Its antigen remains unidentified. One entry per CDR3 protein results from TCRdb running MiXCR on the RT-PCR reads. The sample records 150,000 to 200,000 distinct CDR3 sequences, around 9.9% being singletons. Germline V gives CDR1 SGDLS, CDR2 YYNGEE. V dropped 0 bases and J dropped 2 bases, with 14 bases sitting between them. This CDR3 comprises 16 residues. This TCR was sampled from a man over 45 who received an inactivated influenza vaccine. Sequencing was performed on non-naive T cells sorted from PBMCs, taken roughly 45 days after vaccination. This sequence joins TRBV9 and TRBJ1-1; D gene ambiguous. The CDR3 reads CASSVGPWATNTEAFF. The DNA of the CDR3 is TGTGCCAGCAGCGTAGGACCCTGGGCAACCAACACTGAAGCTTTCTTT. Complete variable domain (other parts from reference TRBV9 and TRBJ1-1): DSGVTQTPKHLITATGQRVTLRCSPRSGDLSVYWYQQSLDQGLQFLIQYYNGEERAKGNILERFSAQQFPDLHSELNLSSLELGDSALYFCASSVGPWATNTEAFFGQGTRLTVV.